Described below is a single T cell receptor beta chain sequence and its context. Its antigen is not identified. The CDR3 spans 14 residues. V lost 4 bases to trimming and J lost 0 bases, with 11 bases between them. Germline-derived CDR1 and CDR2 are SGHRS and YFSETQ. Unique molecular identifiers were attached to individual cDNA molecules. One entry per CDR3 protein results from TCRdb running MiXCR on the 5' RACE reads. The repertoire holds about 89,000 distinct CDR3 sequences, with roughly 17% as singletons. The source of the sample is a study of early T cells in non-severe SARS-CoV-2 infection. Across the whole study: Investigators sequenced bulk RNA drawn from unsorted whole blood, and chains remained unpaired. Study findings and constraints: Reliance on VDJdb matching favored anti-spike CD8 responses; private and CD4 specificities were missed.

Sequenced material: whole blood, taken at baseline. The source of this sequence is an adult who was a healthcare worker with PCR-confirmed SARS-CoV-2 infection or an uninfected control (not recorded which). J is TRBJ2-7 and V is TRBV5-1; unclear D gene. The CDR3 protein is CASSAQAASYEQYF. CDR3 sequence (DNA): TGCGCCAGCAGCGCCCAAGCTGCCTCCTACGAGCAGTACTTC. The whole variable domain, remainder taken from reference TRBV5-1 and TRBJ2-7, is KAGVTQTPRYLIKTRGQQVTLSCSPISGHRSVSWYQQTPGQGLQFLFEYFSETQRNKGNFPGRFSGRQFSNSRSEMNVSTLELGDSALYLCASSAQAASYEQYFGPGTRLTVT.